This T cell receptor beta chain was found in a study of blood T cell repertoires in COVID-19. Study at large: Specimens from acute and convalescent COVID-19 originated in the United States, Italy and Spain.

Germline CDR1 and CDR2: SGHDN and FVKESK. There are 14 residues in the CDR3. The data were produced by immunoSEQ multiplex PCR, yet TCRdb's version contains in-frame clones alone and is incomplete. The sample has 120,000 to 150,000 clones, around three quarters seen once. Only a few counts were recorded for this clone. One end of the junction varies from germline; a read error may be responsible. The TCR comes from a man in his sixties with acute or convalescent COVID-19. The rearrangement links TRBV14 to TRBJ1-3; tentative D call: TRBD1 (6 bases). Specimen: peripheral blood. CDR3 bases: TGTGCCAGCAGCCAACACAGGGTAGGAAGCACCATATATTTT. It translates to CASSQHRVGSTIYF.